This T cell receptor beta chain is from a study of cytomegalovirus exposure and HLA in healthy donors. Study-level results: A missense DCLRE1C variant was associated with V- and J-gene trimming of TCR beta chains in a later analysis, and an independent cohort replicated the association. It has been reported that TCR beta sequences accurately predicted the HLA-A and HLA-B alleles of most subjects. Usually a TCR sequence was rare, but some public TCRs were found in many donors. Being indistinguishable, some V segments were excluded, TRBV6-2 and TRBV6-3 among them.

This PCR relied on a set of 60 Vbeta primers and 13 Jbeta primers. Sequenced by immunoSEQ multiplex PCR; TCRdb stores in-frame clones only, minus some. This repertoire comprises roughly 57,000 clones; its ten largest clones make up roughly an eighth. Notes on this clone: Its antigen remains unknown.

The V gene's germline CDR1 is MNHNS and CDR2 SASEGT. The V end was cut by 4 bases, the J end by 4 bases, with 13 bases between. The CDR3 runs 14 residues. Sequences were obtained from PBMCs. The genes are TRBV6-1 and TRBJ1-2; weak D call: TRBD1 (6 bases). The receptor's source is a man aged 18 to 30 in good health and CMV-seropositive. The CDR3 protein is CASSAATGFYGYTF. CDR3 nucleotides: TGTGCCAGCAGTGCGGCCACAGGGTTCTATGGCTACACCTTC.